One sample yielded the 32 T cell receptor beta chains listed below, sequenced in a study of blood T cell repertoires in COVID-19. The data were produced by immunoSEQ multiplex PCR, yet TCRdb's version contains in-frame clones alone and is incomplete. The repertoire holds 45,000 to 60,000 clones, with approximately 86% as singletons. The source material was peripheral blood. These receptors all stem from a man aged 45-65 years with active COVID-19.

The rearrangement uses TRBV7-6 and TRBJ2-7; tentatively, D is TRBD1 (5 bases). The CDR3 is 12 residues long. V dropped 6 bases and J dropped 3 bases, with 9 bases sitting between them. The germline gives CDR1 SGHVS, CDR2 FNYEAQ. The CDR3 DNA reads as TGTGCCAGCAGTCCAGGGAACTACGAGCAGTACTTC. This gives the protein CASSPGNYEQYF.

The rearrangement uses TRBV19 and TRBJ2-7, with D possibly TRBD1 on 5 matching bases. The germline CDR1 and CDR2 sequences are LNHDA and SQIVND (reference sequence). This CDR3 is 17 amino acids long. The ends were cut back, 3 bases at V and 2 bases at J, with 20 bases in the middle. CDR3 residues: CASSMGRGDLFTYEQYF. The CDR3 nucleotides read TGTGCCAGTAGTATGGGTAGGGGCGACCTTTTTACCTACGAGCAGTACTTC.

Only one count was recorded for this clone. The chain couples TRBV9 to TRBJ2-1, with D possibly matching TRBD2 (6 bases). This CDR3 comprises 16 residues. Germline V gene data show CDR1 as SGDLS and CDR2 as YYNGEE. V lost 0 bases and J lost 5, with 15 bases in between. CDR3 sequence (DNA): TGTGCCAGCAGCGTAGCTACAAGCGGGCTAAACAATGAGCAGTTCTTC. It encodes CASSVATSGLNNEQFF.

The chain recombines TRBV19 with TRBJ2-1, with 12 bases identical to TRBD2. V dropped 7 bases and J dropped 5; count of bases not matched to a gene: 3. Germline values: CDR1 LNHDA, CDR2 SQIVND (reference sequence). This CDR3 is built from 14 residues. Here the CDR3 reads CASTTSGSNNEQFF. The CDR3 bases are TGTGCCAGTACGACTAGCGGGAGTAACAATGAGCAGTTCTTC.

This clone was detected only once. The rearrangement uses TRBV18 and TRBJ2-2, with unresolved D. V lost 3 bases to trimming and J lost 11 bases, with 10 bases between them. The CDR3 contains 12 residues. The germline V gene encodes CDR1 KGHSH and CDR2 LQKENI. The CDR3 coding sequence is TGTGCCAGCTCACCGTTGGCGACAGAGCTGTTTTTT. It specifies CASSPLATELFF.

This chain uses TRBV2 with TRBJ2-5; a weak D match, TRBD1 (6 bases). Germline CDR1 and CDR2: SNHLY and FYNNEI. The CDR3 contains 14 residues. Trimming removed 6 bases at V and 6 bases at J, with 17 bases between. The CDR3 here is CASRATGKGKTQYF. CDR3 DNA sequence: TGTGCCAGCAGGGCAACAGGGAAAGGAAAGACCCAGTACTTC.

The chain couples TRBV10-3 to TRBJ1-1; TRBD1 matches 7 bases. Germline-derived CDR1 and CDR2 are ENHRY and SYGVKD. The J segment lost 1 base and the V segment lost 6 bases, leaving 5 bases of the junction unmatched. This CDR3 has 14 residues. DNA of the CDR3: TGTGCCATCAGCTGGGACAGTTCGAACACTGAAGCTTTCTTT. It codes for CAISWDSSNTEAFF.

The V gene is TRBV12-5, the J gene TRBJ2-1, with D unresolved. This CDR3 has 14 residues. V was shortened by 3 bases and J by 0 bases, with 6 bases between the two germline ends. CDR1 LGHNT and CDR2 FRNRAP come from the germline V gene. CDR3 amino acids: CASGFAGSYNEQFF. The CDR3, as DNA: TGTGCTAGTGGTTTTGCCGGCTCCTACAATGAGCAGTTCTTC.

The chain employs TRBV9 and TRBJ2-7; maybe TRBD1 (6 bases). Per germline, CDR1 SGDLS and CDR2 YYNGEE. The CDR3 runs 14 residues. V was pared by 0 bases and J by 2 bases, with 9 bases between. The CDR3, as DNA: TGTGCCAGCAGCGTAGCTCAGGGGACCTACGAGCAGTACTTC. Amino acids: CASSVAQGTYEQYF.

The rearrangement uses TRBV4-2 and TRBJ1-5; tentative D call: TRBD1 (6 bases). V dropped 1 base and J dropped 11 bases, with 24 bases sitting between them. The germline V gene encodes CDR1 LGHNA and CDR2 YNFKEQ. The CDR3 consists of 17 residues. CDR3: CASSQGGRAKPDHAQHF. The CDR3 DNA reads TGTGCCAGCAGCCAAGGGGGGCGGGCGAAGCCGGATCATGCCCAGCATTTT.

This clone was counted between two and nine times. The chain employs TRBV7-2 and TRBJ1-6; D perhaps matches TRBD1 (6 bases). V was cut by 3 bases and J by 5 bases, with 11 bases left in between. The CDR3 runs to 15 residues. From germline, CDR1 is SGHTA and CDR2 FQGNSA. The DNA of the CDR3 is TGTGCCAGCAGCTTTGGGGGCAGGCATAATTCACCCCTCCACTTT. Translated, it gives CASSFGGRHNSPLHF.

The chain combines TRBV7-2 with TRBJ1-2; maybe TRBD1 (6 bases). Germline V CDR1 and CDR2: SGHTA, FQGNSA. The CDR3 length is 15 residues. V was trimmed by 1 base and J by 4 bases, leaving 13 bases between them. CDR3 in amino acids: CASSLDGQGSYGYTF. Written as DNA, the CDR3 is TGTGCCAGCAGCTTAGACGGTCAGGGGAGCTATGGCTACACCTTC.

The CDR3 reads CASSFGGQFSYEQYV. The CDR3 bases are TGTGCCAGCAGCTTTGGGGGACAGTTCTCCTACGAGCAGTACGTC. V and J are TRBV7-9 and TRBJ2-7, with 7 bases that match TRBD1. The germline V gene encodes CDR1 SEHNR and CDR2 FQNEAQ (reference sequence). The CDR3 has 15 residues. Losses at the gene ends were 3 bases for V and 0 bases for J; bases not matched to a gene: 5.

In the case of this clone: An end of the junction differs from the germline gene, which may be a read error. This chain connects TRBV7-9 to TRBJ2-1; 9 bases map to TRBD1. This CDR3 has 10 amino acids. The germline V gene has CDR1 SEHNR and CDR2 FQNEAQ (reference sequence). The CDR3 DNA follows: TGTGCCAGCAGCCGGGACAGGGAGGTCTTC. It encodes CASSRDREVF.

CDR3 region: CASREDRGPYNEQFF. In DNA form, the CDR3 reads TGTGCCAGCAGGGAGGACAGGGGGCCCTACAATGAGCAGTTCTTC. V gene TRBV6-5 combines with J gene TRBJ2-1, with TRBD1 matching 11 bases. The length of the CDR3 is 15 residues. Looked up from germline, CDR1 is MNHEY and CDR2 is SVGAGI. V shed 6 bases and J 2 bases; nucleotides not matched to a gene: 3.

This clone was recorded a few times. The genes are TRBV13 and TRBJ2-7; D may be TRBD2 (5 bases). CDR3 length equals 14 residues. The V gene's germline CDR1 is PRHDT and CDR2 FYEKMQ (reference sequence). The CDR3 sequence: CASRFAGDTPRVVV. CDR3 sequence (DNA): TGTGCCAGCAGATTTGCGGGTGACACTCCGAGGGTGGTGGTC.

The J gene is TRBJ2-1, the V gene TRBV5-8; tentative D call: TRBD1 (6 bases). V was trimmed by 4 bases and J by 6 bases, leaving 14 bases between them. From germline, CDR1 is SGHTS and CDR2 YDEGEE. CDR3 length: 14 amino acids. The CDR3 here is CASSQGGSINEQFF. The CDR3 region has the DNA TGTGCCAGCAGCCAAGGGGGTTCTATCAATGAGCAGTTCTTC.

The chain has TRBV5-4 and TRBJ1-2; a weak D match, TRBD1 (6 bases). Trimming removed 5 bases from V and 3 bases from J, with 14 bases in between. The CDR3 totals 14 residues. CDR1 is SGHNT, CDR2 YYREEE, per germline (reference sequence). For the CDR3, the DNA is TGTGCCAGCAGTCCCGCGGGGGGCGACTATGGCTACACCTTC. Protein product: CASSPAGGDYGYTF.

The chain uses TRBV6-5 and TRBJ1-6; TRBD1 might be the D (5 bases). V lost 2 bases, J lost 10 bases, and 18 bases lay in between. Germline lookup yields CDR1 MNHEY and CDR2 SVGAGI. The CDR3 has 16 amino acids. CDR3 amino acids: CASSYKGHSGLSPLHF. The CDR3 DNA sequence: TGTGCCAGCAGTTACAAGGGGCACAGCGGGTTATCACCCCTCCACTTT.

This chain connects TRBV2 to TRBJ2-5, with TRBD1 as a possible D gene (6 bases). The CDR3 sequence is 14 residues long. V was trimmed by 6 bases and J by 0 bases, leaving 11 bases between them. Looked up from germline, CDR1 is SNHLY and CDR2 is FYNNEI. The CDR3 loop is CASRSGQYQETQYF. For the CDR3, the DNA is TGTGCCAGCAGATCAGGACAGTACCAAGAGACCCAGTACTTC.

This clone was counted between two and nine times. The chain joins TRBV30 to TRBJ1-3; the match to TRBD1 covers 10 bases. CDR1 is GTSNPN, CDR2 SVGIG, per germline (reference sequence). The V and J ends lost 5 bases and 1 base, in that order; junction bases with no gene match: 5. The CDR3 spans 15 residues. The CDR3: CAWEGQGPSGNTIYF. The CDR3, as DNA: TGTGCCTGGGAGGGACAGGGGCCTTCTGGAAACACCATATATTTT.

The chain couples TRBV30 to TRBJ1-5; 10 bases line up with TRBD1. Germline V gives CDR1 GTSNPN, CDR2 SVGIG (reference sequence). This CDR3 contains 15 residues. V dropped 3 bases and J dropped 5; count of bases not matched to a gene: 7. CDR3 bases: TGTGCCTGGAGCGTGACAGGGGGCACTGATCAGCCCCAGCATTTT. Encoded protein: CAWSVTGGTDQPQHF.

The genes are TRBV7-6 and TRBJ2-1, with 7 bases that match TRBD2. Looked up from germline, CDR1 is SGHVS and CDR2 is FNYEAQ. This CDR3 region has 15 residues. Unmatched junction bases numbered 9, after V lost 0 bases and J lost 10 bases. CDR3 sequence (DNA): TGTGCCAGCAGCTTAGCGGGTCGGGAGGCGAGGGAGCAGTTCTTC. Translated, it gives CASSLAGREAREQFF. The whole variable domain, filled in from reference TRBV7-6 and TRBJ2-1, reads GAGVSQSPRYKVTKRGQDVALRCDPISGHVSLYWYRQALGQGPEFLTYFNYEAQQDKSGLPNDRFSAERPEGSISTLTIQRTEQRDSAMYRCASSLAGREAREQFFGPGTRLTVL.

The chain has TRBV3-1 (or the pseudogene TRBV3-2) and TRBJ2-1; D is ambiguous. V was cut by 5 bases and J by 4 bases, with 9 bases left in between. The germline CDR1 and CDR2 sequences are LGHDT and YNNKEL (reference sequence). The CDR3 is 13 amino acids. CDR3 protein: CASSARRYNEQFF. The CDR3 DNA reads as TGTGCCAGCAGCGCCCGCAGATACAATGAGCAGTTCTTC.

The chain links TRBV15 to TRBJ1-2, with a weak D call TRBD1 (6 bases). The V and J ends lost 8 bases and 4 bases respectively, with 14 bases between them. Germline V gene sequence: CDR1 LNHNV, CDR2 YYDKDF (reference sequence). This CDR3 is 13 amino acids long. The CDR3 loop is CATAQGSFYGYTF. Here the CDR3 DNA reads TGTGCCACCGCACAGGGCTCCTTCTATGGCTACACCTTC.

The chain carries TRBV7-8 and TRBJ2-3; 10 positions agree with TRBD2. The V gene's germline CDR1 is SGHVS and CDR2 FQNEAQ. The V gene end was trimmed by 3 bases and the J gene end by 5 bases; junction bases not matched to a gene: 8. This CDR3 has 16 amino acids. DNA for the CDR3: TGTGCCAGCAGCTTCATTAGCGGGAGGATTTTAGATACGCAGTATTTT. Protein sequence: CASSFISGRILDTQYF. Combining the CDR3 with reference TRBV7-8 and TRBJ2-3 gives the whole variable domain GAGVSQSPRYKVAKRGQDVALRCDPISGHVSLFWYQQALGQGPEFLTYFQNEAQLDKSGLPSDRFFAERPEGSVSTLKIQRTQQEDSAVYLCASSFISGRILDTQYFGPGTRLTVL.

The chain recombines TRBV18 with TRBJ2-5, with D unclear. The V end lost 6 bases, the J end lost 4 bases, and 15 bases lay between the germline ends. The CDR3 has 14 amino acids. In germline, CDR1 is KGHSH, CDR2 LQKENI. The CDR3 sequence: CASSKGPGSETQYF. Here the CDR3 DNA reads TGTGCCAGCTCTAAAGGCCCCGGGTCAGAGACCCAGTACTTC.

This sequence joins TRBV3-1 (or the pseudogene TRBV3-2) and TRBJ2-7, with 11 positions matching TRBD1. CDR1 is LGHDT and CDR2 is YNNKEL in the germline V gene (reference sequence). CDR3 size: 20 residues. V lost 4 bases, J lost 3 bases, and 20 bases stayed unmatched. The CDR3: CASSRAQVYSRTGGVYEQYF. The CDR3 DNA reads as TGTGCCAGCAGCCGCGCCCAAGTTTACTCCCGGACAGGGGGCGTCTACGAGCAGTACTTC.

CDR3 coding DNA: TGTGCCAGCAGTCTCCCAGGGATGCCCCAGCATTTT. Its translation is CASSLPGMPQHF. The chain joins TRBV6-2 or TRBV6-3 to TRBJ1-5; D might be TRBD1 (5 bases). Germline loops: CDR1 MNHEY, CDR2 SVGEGT. This CDR3 has 12 amino acids. Trimming took off 5 bases at V and 9 bases at J, with 11 bases between the two ends.

This sequence joins TRBV7-2 and TRBJ2-3; D is uncertain. The V gene's germline CDR1 is SGHTA and CDR2 FQGNSA. The CDR3 consists of 11 residues. Trimming took off 3 bases at V and 8 bases at J, with 6 bases between the two ends. The CDR3 coding sequence is TGTGCCAGCAGCTTGACTGCTACGCAGTATTTT. As protein: CASSLTATQYF.

The chain has TRBV19 and TRBJ1-1; D is possibly TRBD1 (5 bases). The CDR3 extends over 13 amino acids. Looked up from germline, CDR1 is LNHDA and CDR2 is SQIVND (reference sequence). Trimming shortened V by 6 bases and J by 8 bases, and 16 bases separated the two germline ends. CDR3 DNA sequence: TGTGCCAGTAGATTAGGGGCCTTCGGGGAAGCTTTCTTT. This gives the protein CASRLGAFGEAFF.

V and J are TRBV11-3 and TRBJ1-2; possible D gene TRBD1, 6 bases. The CDR3 is 15 amino acids. V was trimmed by 5 bases and J by 2 bases, leaving 15 bases between them. From germline, CDR1 is SGHNT and CDR2 YENEEA. The CDR3 spells CASSTQQGLNYGYTF. CDR3 DNA: TGTGCCAGCAGCACACAACAGGGTTTGAACTATGGCTACACCTTC.